One T cell receptor (beta chain) is described in this entry. These data belong to a study of blood T cell repertoires in COVID-19. Overall study context: T cells, B-cell-depleted T cells, or PBMCs provided the cDNA or gDNA that served as material.

Measured with immunoSEQ multiplex PCR; TCRdb has only the in-frame clones, and not every one. The sample has approximately 240,000 clones; nearly 90% are singletons. The receptor was derived from a middle-aged woman who had recovered from COVID-19. Sequencing was performed on peripheral blood.

The CDR3 DNA is TGCAGTGCTAGTAGTTTTTTGGGTACTACTAGCGTAGGCTACACCTTC. Translation: CSASSFLGTTSVGYTF. V and J are TRBV20-1 and TRBJ1-2; no clear D. Per germline, CDR1 DFQATT and CDR2 SNEGSKA (reference sequence). V shed 3 bases and J shed 8 bases, with 25 bases lying between them. The CDR3 loop spans 16 amino acids.